The 8 T cell receptor beta chains given below trace back to one sample, sequenced in a study of cytotoxic CD8 clonotypes in ibrutinib-treated CLL. Assay: immunoSEQ multiplex PCR; the TCRdb copy retains only in-frame clones and omits some. Of about 300,000 clones detected, roughly four fifths appear once; the ten largest clones hold 5.6%. Sequencing was performed on PBMCs, taken at disease progression, from a patient treated with ibrutinib. Every receptor here comes from a human donor with chronic lymphocytic leukemia.

The V and J genes are TRBV7-2 and TRBJ1-3; TRBD1 agrees at 11 bases. This CDR3 has 18 amino acids. V was pared by 4 bases and J by 0 bases, with 8 bases of the junction left unmatched. The germline V gene has CDR1 SGHTA and CDR2 FQGNSA. CDR3 loop: CASSYRTGGPSSGNTIYF. The CDR3, as DNA: TGTGCCAGCAGCTACCGGACAGGGGGCCCCTCCTCTGGAAACACCATATATTTT.

The J gene is TRBJ1-1, the V gene TRBV11-1; perhaps TRBD1 as D (5 bases). The CDR3 is made up of 15 amino acids. The V end lost 1 base, the J end lost 5 bases, and 14 bases lay between the germline ends. Germline V CDR1 and CDR2: SGHAT, FQDESV (reference sequence). CDR3 DNA sequence: TGTGCCAGCAGCTTAGAAGACAGAGATGGGACTGAAGCTTTCTTT. This codes for CASSLEDRDGTEAFF.

CDR3 loop: CASSAAHGNYGYTF. In DNA, the CDR3 is TGTGCCAGCAGCGCAGCGCATGGGAACTATGGCTACACCTTC. The V gene is TRBV6-5, the J gene TRBJ1-2; D is uncertain. Germline CDR1 MNHEY, CDR2 SVGAGI. This CDR3 region has 14 residues. Trimming removed 6 bases from V and 2 bases from J, with 13 bases in between.

This clone was recorded a few times. The chain carries TRBV7-9 and TRBJ2-7; TRBD2 matches 11 bases. This CDR3 has 16 residues. The V gene's germline CDR1 is SEHNR and CDR2 FQNEAQ (reference sequence). V shed 5 bases and J 0 bases; nucleotides not matched to a gene: 6. In DNA form, the CDR3 reads TGTGCCAGCAGCCTCCGACTAGCGGGGAGCTCCTACGAGCAGTACTTC. Amino acid sequence: CASSLRLAGSSYEQYF. The complete variable domain, with remaining parts taken from reference TRBV7-9 and TRBJ2-7, reads DTGVSQNPRHKITKRGQNVTFRCDPISEHNRLYWYRQTLGQGPEFLTYFQNEAQLEKSRLLSDRFSAERPKGSFSTLEIQRTEQGDSAMYLCASSLRLAGSSYEQYFGPGTRLTVT.

The chain has TRBV9 and TRBJ2-6; D remains ambiguous. V gave up 0 bases and J gave up 2 bases, with 15 bases separating them. The CDR3 runs to 18 residues. Germline values: CDR1 SGDLS, CDR2 YYNGEE. The CDR3 DNA follows: TGTGCCAGCAGCGTAGAATATCGAGGCCGGCCTGGGGCCAACGTCCTGACTTTC. Protein: CASSVEYRGRPGANVLTF.

This chain connects TRBV9 to TRBJ2-5, with D tentatively TRBD1 (6 bases). Germline loops: CDR1 SGDLS, CDR2 YYNGEE. Trimming took off 5 bases at V and 1 base at J, with 15 bases between the two ends. The CDR3 loop spans 15 amino acids. The chain's CDR3 is CASSRGGSVQETQYF. DNA for the CDR3: TGTGCCAGCAGTCGAGGGGGTTCAGTCCAAGAGACCCAGTACTTC.

CDR3 sequence: CASSIGWPTDTQYF. CDR3 coding DNA: TGTGCCAGTAGTATAGGGTGGCCCACAGATACGCAGTATTTT. The V and J genes are TRBV19 and TRBJ2-3; D is undetermined. Trimming removed 1 base at V and 2 bases at J, with 7 bases between. The germline V gene has CDR1 LNHDA and CDR2 SQIVND (reference sequence). CDR3 length: 14 residues.

The rearrangement links TRBV5-1 to TRBJ1-1; perhaps TRBD1 as D (6 bases). The germline V gene has CDR1 SGHRS and CDR2 YFSETQ. Trimming pared 0 bases from V and 7 bases from J, leaving 10 bases between. The CDR3 covers 13 residues. The CDR3 reads CASSLDDRREAFF. The CDR3 bases are TGCGCCAGCAGCTTGGATGACAGGCGTGAAGCTTTCTTT.